This entry lists 23 T cell receptor beta chains sequenced from one sample in a study of shared clonotypes between healthy human individuals. The repertoire was sequenced with immunoSEQ multiplex PCR; TCRdb's copy has only in-frame clones and lacks some. Of over a million clones detected, approximately 98% appear once; the ten largest clones hold around 0.47%. The sample comprised naive CD4+ T cells sorted from blood. Noted subset: CD45RA+ positively selected. These receptor sequences come from a young man in good health.

This rearrangement joins TRBV7-9 to TRBJ2-1, with TRBD2 identical over 14 bases. V lost 5 bases, J lost 8 bases, and 5 bases stayed unmatched. Per the germline V gene, CDR1 is SEHNR and CDR2 is FQNEAQ (reference sequence). There are 15 residues in the CDR3. The chain's CDR3 is CASSPSGLAGDEQFF. The CDR3 nucleotides read TGTGCCAGCAGCCCCTCGGGACTAGCGGGAGATGAGCAGTTCTTC.

This chain links TRBV7-2 with TRBJ1-3, with a weak D call TRBD1 (5 bases). The CDR3 contains 16 residues. V lost 3 bases, J lost 4 bases, and 16 bases lay in between. Germline V CDR1 and CDR2: SGHTA, FQGNSA. The DNA for the CDR3 is TGTGCCAGCAGCTTTTCAGGGATTAGTCCCGGAAACACCATATATTTT. Residues: CASSFSGISPGNTIYF.

The gene calls are TRBV7-3 and TRBJ1-1; D gene uncertain. Trimming left V 1 base short and J 4 bases short, with 10 bases between. Germline CDR1 reads SGHTA; CDR2 reads FQGTGA. This CDR3 contains 14 residues. The CDR3 is CASSLRGSGTEAFF. The CDR3 DNA reads TGTGCCAGCAGCTTAAGGGGATCTGGCACTGAAGCTTTCTTT.

The table lists this clone with a count of one. J is TRBJ2-7 and V is TRBV7-2; D possibly corresponds to TRBD1 (6 bases). V was pared by 0 bases and J by 3 bases, with 9 bases between. This CDR3 region has 14 residues. Germline V lookup: CDR1 SGHTA, CDR2 FQGNSA. CDR3 in amino acids: CASSLARGGYEQYF. In nucleotides, the CDR3 is TGTGCCAGCAGCTTAGCCAGGGGTGGCTACGAGCAGTACTTC. The variable domain in full, with the rest retrieved from reference TRBV7-2 and TRBJ2-7, is GAGVSQSPSNKVTEKGKDVELRCDPISGHTALYWYRQSLGQGLEFLIYFQGNSAPDKSGLPSDRFSAERTGGSVSTLTIQRTQQEDSAVYLCASSLARGGYEQYFGPGTRLTVT.

The chain recombines TRBV18 with TRBJ2-2; D not resolved. V gave up 1 base and J gave up 0 bases, with 9 bases separating them. CDR3 size: 16 residues. CDR1 and CDR2 from the germline V gene are KGHSH and LQKENI. The CDR3 sequence: CASSPLSDANTGELFF. CDR3 nucleotides: TGTGCCAGCTCACCACTCTCAGACGCGAACACCGGGGAGCTGTTTTTT.

V is TRBV5-1 and J is TRBJ2-5, with 14 nucleotides matching TRBD2. Germline V gene data show CDR1 as SGHRS and CDR2 as YFSETQ. This CDR3 contains 17 residues. The V gene end was trimmed by 0 bases and the J gene end by 5 bases; junction bases not matched to a gene: 6. As DNA, the CDR3 is TGCGCCAGCAGCTTGGAAAACTGGACTAGCGGGAGGGAGACCCAGTACTTC. Encoded protein: CASSLENWTSGRETQYF.

The chain combines TRBV12-5 with TRBJ1-1; D is perhaps TRBD1 (5 bases). CDR1 is LGHNT and CDR2 is FRNRAP in the germline V gene. The germline V and J ends were trimmed by 3 bases and 6 bases, with 8 bases remaining between them. The CDR3 is 12 residues long. The CDR3 coding sequence is TGTGCTAGTGGTTTTCGAGGGGCTGAAGCTTTCTTT. Its protein is CASGFRGAEAFF. The full variable domain, in which reference TRBV12-5 and TRBJ1-1 provide the parts outside the CDR3, is DARVTQTPRHKVTEMGQEVTMRCQPILGHNTVFWYRQTMMQGLELLAYFRNRAPLDDSGMPKDRFSAEMPDATLATLKIQPSEPRDSAVYFCASGFRGAEAFFGQGTRLTVV.

This chain joins TRBV5-1 and TRBJ2-5; D may be TRBD1 (5 bases). The germline V and J ends were trimmed by 0 bases and 0 bases, with 12 bases remaining between them. This CDR3 region has 16 residues. Germline CDR1 and CDR2: SGHRS and YFSETQ. The CDR3 DNA follows: TGCGCCAGCAGCTTGGGGACAACTACGTACCAAGAGACCCAGTACTTC. Encoded protein: CASSLGTTTYQETQYF.

The chain is built from TRBV15 and TRBJ1-2; D may be TRBD1 (6 bases). Germline V CDR1 and CDR2: LNHNV, YYDKDF (reference sequence). V shed 4 bases and J shed 3 bases, with 18 bases lying between them. The CDR3 spans 16 residues. This CDR3 reads CATSTGYQGLHYGYTF. The CDR3 DNA reads TGTGCCACCAGCACCGGATATCAGGGGTTACACTATGGCTACACCTTC.

This clone was found once. The chain carries TRBV27 and TRBJ2-1; 9 nucleotides match TRBD2. The CDR3 is made up of 17 amino acids. Trimming removed 4 bases from V and 10 bases from J; junction bases left unmatched: 17. Germline CDR1 is MNHEY and CDR2 is SMNVEV (reference sequence). DNA for the CDR3: TGTGCCAGCAGTTCCTATGTGGGACTAGCAGGGGGGGGCGAGCAGTTCTTC. Translation gives CASSSYVGLAGGGEQFF.

With respect to this clone: Different DNA sequences within this sample yield the same CDR3. This rearrangement joins TRBV29-1 to TRBJ2-2; D is uncertain. The CDR3 runs to 12 residues. V was cut by 4 bases and J by 1 base, with 4 bases left in between. Per the germline V gene, CDR1 is SQVTM and CDR2 is ANQGSEA. CDR3 in amino acids: CSVVGNTGELFF. In nucleotides, the CDR3 is TGCAGCGTTGTGGGGAACACCGGGGAGCTGTTTTTT.

The V call is TRBV9, the J call TRBJ1-1; 9 positions match TRBD1. J lost 5 bases, V lost 4 bases, and 12 bases had no gene match. Germline CDR1 reads SGDLS; CDR2 reads YYNGEE. The CDR3 extends over 16 amino acids. The CDR3 bases are TGTGCCAGCAGCCACCCAGGGGACAGGGCTGAGACTGAAGCTTTCTTT. It codes for CASSHPGDRAETEAFF.

The chain recombines TRBV9 with TRBJ2-1; D could derive from TRBD1 or TRBD2 (6 bases each). CDR1 is SGDLS, CDR2 YYNGEE, per germline. V was pared by 2 bases and J by 3 bases, with 18 bases between. The CDR3 length is 17 residues. CDR3 in amino acids: CASSVRGTGHIYNEQFF. In DNA form, the CDR3 reads TGTGCCAGCAGCGTTCGGGGGACGGGACACATCTACAATGAGCAGTTCTTC.

Regarding this clone: Other DNA sequences in the sample encode the same CDR3. The CDR3 region has the DNA TGTGCCAGCAGCTTGGCCTCTGGAAACACCATATATTTT. Protein: CASSLASGNTIYF. The chain joins TRBV5-4 to TRBJ1-3; no reliable D call. The V and J ends lost 0 bases and 0 bases respectively, with 1 base between them. Germline V lookup: CDR1 SGHNT, CDR2 YYREEE (reference sequence). The CDR3 is made up of 13 amino acids.

As concerns this clone: Other nucleotide sequences from this sample produce the same CDR3. The chain recombines TRBV5-1 with TRBJ2-1; 7 bases agree with TRBD1. Trimming at V came to 3 bases and at J to 0 bases, leaving 3 bases not matched to a gene. Germline V CDR1 and CDR2: SGHRS, YFSETQ. This CDR3 has 15 residues. CDR3 amino acids: CASSSQGSSYNEQFF. The DNA of the CDR3 is TGCGCCAGCAGCTCACAGGGGAGCTCCTACAATGAGCAGTTCTTC.

The rearrangement joins TRBV10-3 to TRBJ2-7; D possibly uses TRBD1 or TRBD2 (5 bases each). CDR3 length: 12 amino acids. CDR1 is ENHRY and CDR2 is SYGVKD in the germline V gene. V was clipped by 4 bases and J by 7 bases, with 11 bases between them. The CDR3: CAISGGTGEQYF. CDR3 DNA: TGTGCCATCAGTGGGGGGACCGGTGAGCAGTACTTC.

The chain has TRBV9 and TRBJ2-5, with 14 bases fitting TRBD2. The CDR3 is 16 residues long. Trimming cost V 4 bases and J 5 bases; bases outside gene matches: 7. CDR1 and CDR2 (germline): SGDLS, YYNGEE. The CDR3 here is CASSMTSGRARETQYF. Here the CDR3 DNA reads TGTGCCAGCAGCATGACTAGCGGGAGGGCCCGGGAGACCCAGTACTTC.

The chain recombines TRBV5-5 with TRBJ2-7, with 8 bases identical to TRBD1. The CDR3 totals 13 residues. V shed 5 bases and J 6 bases; nucleotides not matched to a gene: 7. Germline values: CDR1 SGHKS, CDR2 YYEKEE (reference sequence). The CDR3 DNA sequence: TGTGCCAGCAGACGACAGGGGATGGTCGAGCAGTACTTC. As protein: CASRRQGMVEQYF.

As DNA, the CDR3 is TGTGCCAGCAGTTCGTCAGAGACCGGGGAGCTGTTTTTT. It codes for CASSSSETGELFF. The chain recombines TRBV28 with TRBJ2-2, with D unclear. CDR3 length equals 13 residues. Germline V lookup: CDR1 MDHEN, CDR2 SYDVKM. Trimming left V 4 bases short and J 5 bases short, with 8 bases between.

The genes are TRBV7-9 and TRBJ2-3, with D hard to call. Germline loops: CDR1 SEHNR, CDR2 FQNEAQ (reference sequence). Deletions cut 2 bases from V and 1 base from J, with 10 bases between. CDR3 length equals 15 residues. Written as DNA, the CDR3 is TGTGCCAGCAGCTTAATTGCGTGGGGCACAGATACGCAGTATTTT. Residues: CASSLIAWGTDTQYF.

The J gene is TRBJ2-3, the V gene TRBV4-3; the D is unclear. Trimming took off 1 base at V and 4 bases at J, with 9 bases between the two ends. The CDR3 totals 14 residues. Germline CDR1 and CDR2: LGHNA and YSLEER. CDR3: CASSQGFEADTQYF. CDR3 DNA: TGCGCCAGCAGCCAAGGATTTGAGGCAGATACGCAGTATTTT.

This clone was found once. This rearrangement joins TRBV19 to TRBJ2-4; D is possibly TRBD1 (6 bases). Germline V gives CDR1 LNHDA, CDR2 SQIVND (reference sequence). The CDR3 runs 13 residues. Trimming left V 5 bases short and J 2 bases short, with 7 bases between. The CDR3 bases are TGTGCCAGTAGTCGGGACACCAAAAACATTCAGTACTTC. Amino acid sequence: CASSRDTKNIQYF.

Only one count was recorded for this clone. V is TRBV5-5 and J is TRBJ2-4, with TRBD1 as a possible D gene (6 bases). The germline V gene has CDR1 SGHKS and CDR2 YYEKEE (reference sequence). This CDR3 is built from 17 residues. V lost 2 bases and J lost 0, with 15 bases in between. The CDR3 loop reads CASSFTGTNLAKNIQYF. In DNA, the CDR3 is TGTGCCAGCAGCTTCACCGGGACAAACTTAGCCAAAAACATTCAGTACTTC. Supplemented by reference TRBV5-5 and TRBJ2-4, the full variable domain reads DAGVTQSPTHLIKTRGQQVTLRCSPISGHKSVSWYQQVLGQGPQFIFQYYEKEERGRGNFPDRFSARQFPNYSSELNVNALLLGDSALYLCASSFTGTNLAKNIQYFGAGTRLSVL.